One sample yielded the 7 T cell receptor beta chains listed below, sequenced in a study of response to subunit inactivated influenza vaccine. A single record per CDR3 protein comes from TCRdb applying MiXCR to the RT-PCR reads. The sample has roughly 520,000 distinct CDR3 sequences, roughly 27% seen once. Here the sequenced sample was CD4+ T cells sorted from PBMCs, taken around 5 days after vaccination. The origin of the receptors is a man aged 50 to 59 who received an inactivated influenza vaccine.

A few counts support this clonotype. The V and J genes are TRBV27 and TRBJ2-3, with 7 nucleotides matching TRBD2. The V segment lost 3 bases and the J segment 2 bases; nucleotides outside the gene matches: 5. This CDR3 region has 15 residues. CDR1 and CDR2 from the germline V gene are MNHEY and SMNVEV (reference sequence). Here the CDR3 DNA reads TGTGCCAGCAGTTTCGCGGGGGTCCACACAGATACGCAGTATTTT. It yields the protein CASSFAGVHTDTQYF.

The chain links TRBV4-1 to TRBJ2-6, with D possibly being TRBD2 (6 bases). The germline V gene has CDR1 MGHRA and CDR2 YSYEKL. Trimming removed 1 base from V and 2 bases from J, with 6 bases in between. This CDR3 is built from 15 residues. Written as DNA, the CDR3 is TGCGCCAGCAGCCAAGCGGGAGCTGGGGCCAACGTCCTGACTTTC. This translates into CASSQAGAGANVLTF.

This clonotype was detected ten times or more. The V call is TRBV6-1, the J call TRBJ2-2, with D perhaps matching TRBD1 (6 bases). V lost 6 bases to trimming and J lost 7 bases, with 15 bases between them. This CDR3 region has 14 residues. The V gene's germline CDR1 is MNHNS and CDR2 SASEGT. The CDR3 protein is CASRRQGIFGELFF. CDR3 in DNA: TGTGCCAGCAGAAGGCAGGGGATATTCGGGGAGCTGTTTTTT.

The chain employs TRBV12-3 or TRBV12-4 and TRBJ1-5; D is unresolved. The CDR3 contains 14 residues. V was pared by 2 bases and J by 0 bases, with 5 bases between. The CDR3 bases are TGTGCCAGCAGTTTAAGCCGTAGCAATCAGCCCCAGCATTTT. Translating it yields CASSLSRSNQPQHF.

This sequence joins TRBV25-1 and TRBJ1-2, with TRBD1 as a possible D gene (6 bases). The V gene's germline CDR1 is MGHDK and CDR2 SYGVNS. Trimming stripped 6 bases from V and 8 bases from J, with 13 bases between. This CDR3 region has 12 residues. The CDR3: CASRGAGMGYTF. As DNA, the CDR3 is TGTGCCAGCAGGGGGGCAGGGATGGGCTACACCTTC.

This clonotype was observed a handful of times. CDR3 amino acids: CSVTSGGPEETQYF. DNA for the CDR3: TGCAGTGTGACTAGCGGGGGGCCAGAAGAGACCCAGTACTTC. The rearrangement joins TRBV20-1 to TRBJ2-5, with 13 bases that match TRBD2. V trimming: 7 bases; J trimming: 3 bases; junction bases outside the gene matches: 5. The CDR3 contains 14 residues. The germline V gene has CDR1 DFQATT and CDR2 SNEGSKA (reference sequence).

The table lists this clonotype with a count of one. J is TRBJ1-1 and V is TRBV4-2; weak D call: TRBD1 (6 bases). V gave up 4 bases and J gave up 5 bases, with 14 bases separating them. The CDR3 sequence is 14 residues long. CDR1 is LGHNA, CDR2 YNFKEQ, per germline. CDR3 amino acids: CASSPPGRGTEAFF. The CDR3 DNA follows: TGTGCCAGCAGCCCCCCAGGCAGGGGAACTGAAGCTTTCTTT.